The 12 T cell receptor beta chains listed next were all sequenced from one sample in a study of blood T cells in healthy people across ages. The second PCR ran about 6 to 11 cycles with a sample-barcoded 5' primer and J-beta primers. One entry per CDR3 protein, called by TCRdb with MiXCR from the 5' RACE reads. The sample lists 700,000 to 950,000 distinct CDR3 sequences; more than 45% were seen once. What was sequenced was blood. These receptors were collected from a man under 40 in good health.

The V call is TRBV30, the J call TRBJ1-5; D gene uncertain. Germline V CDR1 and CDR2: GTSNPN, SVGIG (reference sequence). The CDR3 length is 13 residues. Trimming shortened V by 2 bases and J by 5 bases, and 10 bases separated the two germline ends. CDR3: CAWSMMGDQPQHF. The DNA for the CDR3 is TGTGCCTGGAGTATGATGGGTGATCAGCCCCAGCATTTT.

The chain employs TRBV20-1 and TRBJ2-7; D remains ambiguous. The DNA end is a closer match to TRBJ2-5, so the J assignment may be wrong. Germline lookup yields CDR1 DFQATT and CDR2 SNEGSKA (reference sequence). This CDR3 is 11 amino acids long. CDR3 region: CSAGWLGTQYF. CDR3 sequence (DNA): TGCAGTGCCGGGTGGCTTGGGACCCAGTACTTC.

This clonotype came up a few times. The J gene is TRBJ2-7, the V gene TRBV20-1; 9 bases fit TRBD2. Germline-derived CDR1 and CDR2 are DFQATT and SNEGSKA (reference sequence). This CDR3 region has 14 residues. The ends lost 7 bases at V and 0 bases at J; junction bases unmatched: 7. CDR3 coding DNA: TGCAGTGGGAAAGCGGGAGGATTCTCCTACGAGCAGTACTTC. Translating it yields CSGKAGGFSYEQYF.

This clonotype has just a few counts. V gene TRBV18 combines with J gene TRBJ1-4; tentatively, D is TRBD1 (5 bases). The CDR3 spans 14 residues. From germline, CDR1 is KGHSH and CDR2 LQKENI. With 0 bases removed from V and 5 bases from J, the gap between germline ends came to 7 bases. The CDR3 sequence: CASSPPWGNEKLFF. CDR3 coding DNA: TGTGCCAGCTCACCACCGTGGGGCAATGAAAAACTGTTTTTT.

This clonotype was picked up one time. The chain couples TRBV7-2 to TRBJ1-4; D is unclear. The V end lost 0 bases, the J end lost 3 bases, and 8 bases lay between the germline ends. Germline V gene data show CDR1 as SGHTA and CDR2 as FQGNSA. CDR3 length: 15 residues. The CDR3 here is CASSLAPPPNEKLFF. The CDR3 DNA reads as TGTGCCAGCAGCTTAGCTCCCCCCCCTAATGAAAAACTGTTTTTT.

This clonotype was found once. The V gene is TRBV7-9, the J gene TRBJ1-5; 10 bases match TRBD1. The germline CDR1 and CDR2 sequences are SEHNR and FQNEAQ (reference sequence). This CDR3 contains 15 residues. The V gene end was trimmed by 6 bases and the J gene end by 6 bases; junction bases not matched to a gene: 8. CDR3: CASSPTGTGVQPQHF. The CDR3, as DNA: TGTGCCAGCAGTCCAACCGGGACAGGGGTTCAGCCCCAGCATTTT.

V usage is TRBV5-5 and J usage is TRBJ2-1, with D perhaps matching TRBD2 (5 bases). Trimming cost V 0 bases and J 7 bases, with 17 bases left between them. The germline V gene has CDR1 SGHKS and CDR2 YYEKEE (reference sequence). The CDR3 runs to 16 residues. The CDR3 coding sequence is TGTGCCAGCAGCTTGGGCAGAGGGCGGTCTGAAAATGAGCAGTTCTTC. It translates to CASSLGRGRSENEQFF.

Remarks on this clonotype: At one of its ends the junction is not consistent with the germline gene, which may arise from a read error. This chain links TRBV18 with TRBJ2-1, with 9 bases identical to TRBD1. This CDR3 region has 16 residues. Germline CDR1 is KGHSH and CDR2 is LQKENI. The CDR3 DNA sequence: TGTGCCAGTTCACCACCGGGACAGGGATTCAACAATGAGCAGTTCTTC. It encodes CASSPPGQGFNNEQFF. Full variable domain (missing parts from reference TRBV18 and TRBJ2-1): NAGVMQNPRHLVRRRGQEARLRCSPMKGHSHVYWYRQLPEEGLKFMVYLQKENIIDESGMPKERFSAEFPKEGPSILRIQQVVRGDSAAYFCASSPPGQGFNNEQFFGPGTRLTVL.

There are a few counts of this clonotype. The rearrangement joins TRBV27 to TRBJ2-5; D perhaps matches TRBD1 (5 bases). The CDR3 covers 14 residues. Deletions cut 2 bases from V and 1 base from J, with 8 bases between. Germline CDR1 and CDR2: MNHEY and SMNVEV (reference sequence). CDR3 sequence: CASSLGAIQETQYF. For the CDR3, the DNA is TGTGCCAGCAGTTTAGGGGCCATCCAAGAGACCCAGTACTTC.

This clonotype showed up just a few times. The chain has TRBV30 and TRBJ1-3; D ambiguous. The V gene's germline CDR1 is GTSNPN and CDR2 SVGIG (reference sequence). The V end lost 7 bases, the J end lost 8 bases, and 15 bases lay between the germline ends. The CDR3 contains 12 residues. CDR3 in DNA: TGTGCCTCCAGAGGTGGGGAACACACCATATATTTT. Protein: CASRGGEHTIYF.

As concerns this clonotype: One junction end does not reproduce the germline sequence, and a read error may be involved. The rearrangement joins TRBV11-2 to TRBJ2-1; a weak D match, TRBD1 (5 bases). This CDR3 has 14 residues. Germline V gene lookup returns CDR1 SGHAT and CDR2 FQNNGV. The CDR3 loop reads CAGSFMAVGDEQFF. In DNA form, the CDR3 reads TGTGCCGGCAGCTTCATGGCCGTAGGGGATGAGCAGTTCTTC.

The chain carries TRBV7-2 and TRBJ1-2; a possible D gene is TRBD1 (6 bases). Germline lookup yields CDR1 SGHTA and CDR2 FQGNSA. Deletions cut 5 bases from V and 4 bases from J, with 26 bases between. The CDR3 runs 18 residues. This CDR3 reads CASSPQMAGGRGGYGYTF. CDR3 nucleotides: TGTGCCAGCAGCCCCCAAATGGCCGGGGGGCGCGGGGGCTATGGCTACACCTTC.